The 2 T cell receptor beta chains below all came from one sample that was sequenced in a study of identical twins. TCRdb used MiXCR to reprocess the 5' RACE reads, holding one entry per CDR3 protein. There are hundreds of thousands of distinct CDR3 sequences in the sample; about 8% occur only once, and more than 2% lies in the top ten. This same sample was also taken into another study, of yellow fever vaccine responses in identical twins.

What was sequenced was memory (CD45RO+) T cells sorted from blood. These receptors originate from a woman aged 18-30 years in good health.

The gene calls are TRBV19 and TRBJ2-2, with 8 bases aligning to TRBD1. The CDR3 length is 14 residues. CDR1 and CDR2 (germline): LNHDA, SQIVND (reference sequence). Trimming removed 4 bases from V and 7 bases from J; junction bases left unmatched: 5. CDR3 sequence: CASSTTGGHGELFF. CDR3 sequence (DNA): TGTGCCAGTAGTACAACAGGGGGGCACGGGGAGCTGTTTTTT.

This clonotype has a count of ten or more. CDR3 nucleotides: TGTGCCAGCAGGCTGGAGGTACTCAATCAGCCCCAGCATTTT. Translation: CASRLEVLNQPQHF. J is TRBJ1-5 and V is TRBV12-3 or TRBV12-4; D gene unclear. Trimming took 6 bases from V and 3 from J, leaving 12 bases between them. There are 14 residues in the CDR3.